Listed here are 27 T cell receptor beta chains from one sample, sequenced in a study of tumor and adjacent non-tumor tissue in lung cancer (dated by TCRdb to the late 2010s). RNA was extracted from bulk unsorted tissue and checked for quality with a NanoDrop ND-1000 and an Agilent 2100. Library preparation employed multiplex PCR. Sequenced on an Illumina HiSeq 2500. TCRbeta libraries were built by three rounds of nested PCR using primers (Table S4), following protocols modified from ARM-PCR. TCRdb cleaned the public reads at Q25 with fastp, built clones with MiXCR and kept in-frame beta chains. Every entry covers one CDR3 protein and lists the most common genes and DNA from its rows. The sample yields approximately 86,000 distinct CDR3 sequences; 72% were counted once. The ten largest make up around 9.6% of the sample. The specimen was lung tumor tissue. All receptors come from a woman aged 35 to 49 with non-small cell lung cancer.

The J gene is TRBJ1-1, the V gene TRBV20-1; no reliable D call. Germline V gene lookup returns CDR1 DFQATT and CDR2 SNEGSKA (reference sequence). V was pared by 0 bases and J by 3 bases, with 11 bases between. The CDR3 loop spans 14 amino acids. The CDR3 DNA reads TGCAGTGCTAGAGATCGTATGGTCTACACTGAAGCTTTCTTT. It specifies CSARDRMVYTEAFF.

In its sample, this clonotype was seen a few times. The junction departs from germline at one end; a sequencing error may be responsible. The gene calls are TRBV20-1 and TRBJ2-7, with 9 bases aligning to TRBD2. This CDR3 has 14 residues. The germline V gene has CDR1 DFQATT and CDR2 SNEGSKA (reference sequence). The CDR3 coding sequence is TGCAGTGCTAGCCTCCTAGCGGGATTCTACGAGCTGTACTTC. Protein: CSASLLAGFYELYF.

In its sample, this clonotype was seen a few times. The V and J genes are TRBV6-6 and TRBJ2-3; maybe TRBD2 (5 bases). The CDR3 spans 13 residues. Germline V CDR1 and CDR2: MNHNY, SVGAGI (reference sequence). The CDR3 DNA reads TGTGTCAACAAGGACGTGAGCGGAGATACGCAGTATTTT. Translating it yields CVNKDVSGDTQYF.

As for this clonotype: The CDR3 ends on some other residue instead of the conserved phenylalanine or tryptophan, so this is likely a read error. CDR3 residues: CTSSLVGRRAQENQYL. CDR3 nucleotide sequence: TGTACCAGCAGTTTAGTTGGGCGGAGGGCCCAAGAGAACCAGTACCTC. V gene TRBV11-2 combines with J gene TRBJ2-5; tentative D call: TRBD2 (6 bases). Germline CDR1 and CDR2: SGHAT and FQNNGV. The CDR3 has 16 residues.

This clonotype was counted a single time. A read error may produce the germline difference seen at one junction end. This sequence joins TRBV29-1 and TRBJ1-2; perhaps TRBD1 as D (5 bases). CDR3 length: 10 residues. Germline V CDR1 and CDR2: SQVTM, ANQGSEA. CDR3: CNVRQGSYTF. DNA for the CDR3: TGTAACGTTAGGCAGGGCAGCTACACCTTC.

The CDR3 here is CASIPMAGQGKYEQYF. The CDR3 DNA reads as TGTGCCAGCATCCCCATGGCGGGACAGGGGAAGTACGAGCAGTACTTC. The chain links TRBV28 to TRBJ2-7, with 10 bases that match TRBD1. J gave up 4 bases and V 7 bases, and 13 bases lay outside the gene matches. This CDR3 has 16 amino acids. Germline V gives CDR1 MDHEN, CDR2 SYDVKM. Full variable domain (remainder filled in from reference TRBV28 and TRBJ2-7): DVKVTQSSRYLVKRTGEKVFLECVQDMDHENMFWYRQDPGLGLRLIYFSYDVKMKEKGDIPEGYSVSREKKERFSLILESASTNQTSMYLCASIPMAGQGKYEQYFGPGTRLTVT.

Note on this clonotype: The junction departs from the called germline gene at one end, perhaps through a read error. The chain couples TRBV6-1 to TRBJ1-5; D remains ambiguous. Germline V gene lookup returns CDR1 MNHNS and CDR2 SASEGT. The CDR3 has 14 amino acids. Here the CDR3 DNA reads TGTGTCAGCAGTGATTTCACTTCGAGTCAACCCCAGCATTTT. It codes for CVSSDFTSSQPQHF.

With regard to this clonotype: A junction end diverges from the germline sequence, so it may reflect a read error. The chain employs TRBV28 and TRBJ2-3; D is unresolved. The CDR3 sequence is 11 residues long. Germline assignment: CDR1 MDHEN and CDR2 SYDVKM. The CDR3 DNA sequence: TGTGCCAACAGTAGGGCGATTACGCAGTATTTT. It translates to CANSRAITQYF.

Worth noting for this clonotype: A much larger clone differs from this one at a single base, so this may be a read error. The V and J genes are TRBV7-9 and TRBJ2-2; no firm D call. CDR1 is SEHNR and CDR2 is FQNEAQ in the germline V gene (reference sequence). The V end lost 1 base, the J end lost 7 bases, and 16 bases lay between the germline ends. CDR3 length equals 16 residues. The CDR3 sequence: CASSLGRIGKDGELFF. The CDR3 DNA is TGTGCCAGCAGCTTAGGTCGGATAGGGAAGGACGGGGAGCTGTTTTTT.

Turning to this clonotype: A junction end diverges from the germline sequence, so it may reflect a read error. The chain links TRBV11-2 to TRBJ2-5, with D perhaps matching TRBD2 (6 bases). The CDR3 length is 16 residues. Germline values: CDR1 SGHAT, CDR2 FQNNGV. The CDR3 coding sequence is TGTGCCAGCGGCTTAGTTGGGCGGAGGGCCCAAGAGACCCGGTACTTT. Amino acids: CASGLVGRRAQETRYF.

As concerns this clonotype: A much bigger clone sits one base away, suggesting this may be a read error. The chain uses TRBV28 and TRBJ1-2; 9 bases are a match to TRBD1. CDR1 and CDR2 (germline): MDHEN, SYDVKM. The CDR3 sequence is 13 residues long. The CDR3 loop is CTSSPSDRGGYTF. The CDR3 DNA reads as TGTACCAGCAGTCCCTCGGACAGGGGTGGCTACACCTTC.

For the CDR3, the DNA is TGTGCCAGCAGCCACCAACTAGCGGGAGCAGGTTACGAGCAGTACTTC. Protein sequence: CASSHQLAGAGYEQYF. V and J are TRBV6-5 and TRBJ2-7; the match to TRBD2 covers 11 bases. Trimming at V came to 6 bases and at J to 4 bases, leaving 11 bases not matched to a gene. Germline V gives CDR1 MNHEY, CDR2 SVGAGI. This CDR3 is built from 16 residues.

This clonotype was seen more than once but under ten times. A read error may produce the germline difference seen at one junction end. V gene TRBV20-1 combines with J gene TRBJ2-1, with TRBD2 identical over 7 bases. The CDR3 spans 16 residues. Germline V gene lookup returns CDR1 DFQATT and CDR2 SNEGSKA (reference sequence). CDR3 nucleotides: TGCAGTGCCAGCAGTCTAGTGGGAGGGACCTACAATGAGCAATTCTTC. Translating it yields CSASSLVGGTYNEQFF.

This clonotype was detected only once. A junction end diverges from the germline sequence, so it may reflect a read error. The rearrangement joins TRBV6-6 to TRBJ2-3; no clear D. Germline CDR1 MNHNY, CDR2 SVGAGI (reference sequence). The CDR3 spans 13 residues. CDR3 DNA: TGTGCCTGCAGTATAATCGACCCAGATACGCAGTATTTT. This translates into CACSIIDPDTQYF.

Remarks on this clonotype: A read error may produce the germline difference seen at one junction end. The rearrangement links TRBV11-2 to TRBJ2-3; unclear D gene. The CDR3 loop spans 14 amino acids. Germline lookup yields CDR1 SGHAT and CDR2 FQNNGV. Here the CDR3 DNA reads TGTACCAGCAGCCCTCTAAGCACAGCAGATACGCAGTATTTT. It translates to CTSSPLSTADTQYF.

Points on this clonotype: The junction shows a germline mismatch at one end, possibly a read error. This rearrangement joins TRBV20-1 to TRBJ2-5; no firm D call. CDR3 length: 12 residues. CDR1 and CDR2 from the germline V gene are DFQATT and SNEGSKA (reference sequence). The chain's CDR3 is CSARDRGMAQHF. The CDR3 DNA follows: TGCAGTGCTAGAGACCGAGGCATGGCCCAGCACTTC.

Relative to its sample, this clonotype is large. J is TRBJ2-1 and V is TRBV11-2, with TRBD2 matching 10 bases. This CDR3 has 14 residues. Germline V CDR1 and CDR2: SGHAT, FQNNGV. The junction had 2 bases not matched to a gene; V was cut back by 4 bases and J by 5 bases. The CDR3 here is CASSWTSGNNEQFF. CDR3 coding DNA: TGTGCCAGCAGCTGGACTAGCGGAAACAATGAGCAGTTCTTC.

This clonotype was recorded many times. The genes are TRBV30 and TRBJ2-5, with 9 bases identical to TRBD1. Trimming cost V 3 bases and J 7 bases; bases outside gene matches: 12. This CDR3 comprises 15 residues. CDR1 is GTSNPN and CDR2 is SVGIG in the germline V gene (reference sequence). CDR3 nucleotides: TGTGCCTGGAGCGCCAGGACAGGGGTAAGGGGGACCCAGTACTTC. Translating it yields CAWSARTGVRGTQYF.

Comment on this clonotype: At one end the junction does not follow the germline gene, possibly because of a read error. The V and J genes are TRBV6-2 or TRBV6-3 and TRBJ2-4, with TRBD1 as a possible D gene (6 bases). The CDR3 contains 13 residues. In germline, CDR1 is MNHEY, CDR2 SVGEGT. This CDR3 reads CASMEQGRDIKYF. The CDR3 coding sequence is TGTGCCAGCATGGAACAGGGAAGGGACATTAAGTACTTC.

Notes on this clonotype: Germline and junction disagree at one end, which may indicate a read error. The chain has TRBV11-2 and TRBJ2-5; D is unresolved. The germline V gene has CDR1 SGHAT and CDR2 FQNNGV. This CDR3 spans 13 amino acids. CDR3 region: CASCLLRWGTHYF. CDR3 nucleotides: TGTGCCAGCTGCTTGTTAAGATGGGGAACCCACTACTTC.

This clonotype was detected a few times. V usage is TRBV5-1 and J usage is TRBJ2-1; D is possibly TRBD1 (6 bases). CDR3 size: 17 residues. Germline CDR1 reads SGHRS; CDR2 reads YFSETQ. Trimming stripped 0 bases from V and 4 bases from J, with 17 bases between. In nucleotides, the CDR3 is TGCGCCAGCAGCTTGGAAGGGTGGGGGCCGAAGTACAATGAGCAGTTCTTC. Protein sequence: CASSLEGWGPKYNEQFF.

Points on this clonotype: This may arise from a read error, as a much more abundant clone is one base away. The conserved phenylalanine or tryptophan normally closing the CDR3 is absent here, so this likely arose from a read error. The chain combines TRBV7-9 with TRBJ1-6, with D possibly TRBD1 on 5 matching bases. The ends were cut back, 5 bases at V and 7 bases at J, with 15 bases in the middle. Per germline, CDR1 SEHNR and CDR2 FQNEAQ (reference sequence). CDR3 length: 15 amino acids. CDR3 nucleotides: TGTGCCAGCAGCAGCCGGGACGGAAGGAATTCACCCCTCCACTCT. This sequence encodes CASSSRDGRNSPLHS.

The gene calls are TRBV20-1 and TRBJ2-7; the D gene is possibly TRBD1 (6 bases). This CDR3 region has 15 residues. V was trimmed by 5 bases and J by 7 bases, leaving 24 bases between them. CDR1 is DFQATT, CDR2 SNEGSKA, per germline (reference sequence). The CDR3 nucleotides are TGCAGTGCTTATCAGTTTAAGGGGGAGCCATGGGAGCAGTACTTC. Translation gives CSAYQFKGEPWEQYF.

Concerning this clonotype: This CDR3 fails to terminate in the conserved phenylalanine or tryptophan, so it likely reflects a read error. V usage is TRBV29-1 and J usage is TRBJ2-3; tentatively, D is TRBD1 (5 bases). The CDR3 is 11 amino acids. Germline V CDR1 and CDR2: SQVTM, ANQGSEA. V was cut by 7 bases and J by 6 bases, with 11 bases left in between. Here the CDR3 DNA reads TGCAGCGGTAGACAGAGTGATACGCAGTATCTT. Amino acids: CSGRQSDTQYL.

There are a few counts of this clonotype. One end of the junction fails to match germline, which may point to a read error. This chain uses TRBV5-4 with TRBJ1-5, with D possibly being TRBD1 (6 bases). The germline V gene encodes CDR1 SGHNT and CDR2 YYREEE (reference sequence). The CDR3 runs 12 residues. CDR3 coding DNA: TGTGCTCGGTGGGGGGCAGGTCAGCCCCAACATTTT. Its protein is CARWGAGQPQHF.

A word on this clonotype: One end of the junction fails to match germline, which may point to a read error. V is TRBV29-1 and J is TRBJ2-1, with 7 bases identical to TRBD2. From germline, CDR1 is SQVTM and CDR2 ANQGSEA. This CDR3 has 15 amino acids. The CDR3 DNA is TGCAGCGTACCGAGAGCGGGAACCTCCTACAATGAGCAATTCTTC. Its translation is CSVPRAGTSYNEQFF.

With regard to this clonotype: One end of the junction fails to match germline, which may point to a read error. The chain has TRBV12-3 or TRBV12-4 and TRBJ2-6; D might be TRBD1 or TRBD2, each matching 5 bases. This CDR3 has 15 amino acids. The chain's CDR3 is CASSWDPSGANVMTF. CDR3 bases: TGTGCCAGCAGTTGGGACCCCTCTGGGGCCAACGTCATGACTTTC.